The 20 T cell receptor beta chains reported below all come from one sample, sequenced in a study of patients and donors after allogeneic stem cell transplantation. TCRdb analysed the RT-PCR reads with MiXCR anew, one entry per CDR3 protein. The repertoire holds tens of thousands of distinct CDR3 sequences, less than 5% seen once, with about 2.5% in the top ten. Sample: blood, either unsorted or a sorted T cell fraction (not recorded which). These receptors all stem from a human donor who was either an allogeneic HSCT recipient or a stem cell or donor lymphocyte infusion donor (not recorded which). It is not recorded whose cells these are; they may come from a transplant donor.

This clonotype came up a few times. The rearrangement uses TRBV18 and TRBJ1-4; no clear D gene. The ends were cut back, 1 base at V and 4 bases at J, with 7 bases in the middle. Germline lookup yields CDR1 KGHSH and CDR2 LQKENI. This CDR3 comprises 14 residues. CDR3 coding DNA: TGTGCCAGCTCACCACAGTCGGGTAATGAAAAACTGTTTTTT. Translated, it gives CASSPQSGNEKLFF.

This clonotype was observed many times. The chain recombines TRBV2 with TRBJ2-5; 7 bases fit TRBD1. The V gene's germline CDR1 is SNHLY and CDR2 FYNNEI. J lost 4 bases, V lost 6 bases, and 8 bases had no gene match. The CDR3 runs to 14 residues. The CDR3 DNA follows: TGTGCCAGCAGGGGAAGGACAGGAGCAGAGACCCAGTACTTC. Translated: CASRGRTGAETQYF.

This chain joins TRBV11-3 and TRBJ1-2; D may be TRBD1 (5 bases). The CDR3 has 15 amino acids. The germline V gene encodes CDR1 SGHNT and CDR2 YENEEA. Trimming removed 4 bases from V and 3 bases from J, with 15 bases in between. This CDR3 reads CASSSPGEGDYGYTF. CDR3 nucleotides: TGTGCCAGCAGCTCCCCCGGGGAAGGGGACTATGGCTACACCTTC.

There are many counts of this clonotype. V is TRBV20-1 and J is TRBJ1-1, with 7 bases aligning to TRBD1. Germline V gene lookup returns CDR1 DFQATT and CDR2 SNEGSKA (reference sequence). V was pared by 7 bases and J by 1 base, with 12 bases of the junction left unmatched. This CDR3 comprises 15 residues. CDR3 loop: CSDKVLGQPNTEAFF. CDR3 nucleotides: TGCAGTGATAAGGTATTGGGACAGCCGAACACTGAAGCTTTCTTT.

This clonotype showed up many times. The V gene is TRBV5-4, the J gene TRBJ1-1; tentative D call: TRBD1 (5 bases). The CDR3 consists of 14 residues. Trimming stripped 4 bases from V and 2 bases from J, with 12 bases between. Germline values: CDR1 SGHNT, CDR2 YYREEE (reference sequence). The CDR3 spells CASSPGPGNTEAFF. The CDR3 DNA follows: TGTGCCAGCAGCCCGGGACCGGGCAACACTGAAGCTTTCTTT.

This clonotype was counted only a few times. The chain carries TRBV2 and TRBJ2-5, with D possibly TRBD1 on 7 matching bases. Trimming removed 7 bases from V and 5 bases from J, with 20 bases in between. The CDR3 is 15 residues long. The germline gives CDR1 SNHLY, CDR2 FYNNEI. The chain's CDR3 is CASIRETGPWETQYF. The DNA of the CDR3 is TGTGCCAGCATCCGGGAGACAGGGCCCTGGGAGACCCAGTACTTC.

This clonotype has ten or more counts. V and J are TRBV7-9 and TRBJ2-3, with 11 bases matching TRBD1. This CDR3 contains 16 residues. Germline V lookup: CDR1 SEHNR, CDR2 FQNEAQ (reference sequence). V shed 1 base and J 3 bases; nucleotides not matched to a gene: 3. This chain's CDR3 is CASSLGDRGETDTQYF. In nucleotides, the CDR3 is TGTGCCAGCAGCTTAGGGGACAGGGGGGAAACAGATACGCAGTATTTT.

As to this clonotype: This may arise from a read error, as a much more abundant clone is one base away. The V call is TRBV20-1, the J call TRBJ2-7; 10 nucleotides line up with TRBD1. After removal of 6 bases from V and 8 bases from J, the junction contained 10 bases not matched to a gene. The length of the CDR3 is 13 residues. The germline gives CDR1 DFQATT, CDR2 SNEGSKA (reference sequence). For the CDR3, the DNA is TGCAGTGCCCGACAGGGGGCGACGGGGAAGCAGTACTTC. Translating it yields CSARQGATGKQYF.

In its sample, this clonotype was seen many times. The rearrangement uses TRBV2 and TRBJ1-5; no firm D call. The CDR3 consists of 14 residues. Per the germline V gene, CDR1 is SNHLY and CDR2 is FYNNEI. Trimming pared 6 bases from V and 0 bases from J, leaving 9 bases between. CDR3 protein: CASSQDHSNQPQHF. The CDR3 DNA follows: TGTGCCAGCAGCCAGGACCATAGCAATCAGCCCCAGCATTTT. The whole variable domain, remainder taken from reference TRBV2 and TRBJ1-5, is EPEVTQTPSHQVTQMGQEVILRCVPISNHLYFYWYRQILGQKVEFLVSFYNNEISEKSEIFDDQFSVERPDGSNFTLKIRSTKLEDSAMYFCASSQDHSNQPQHFGDGTRLSIL.

This clonotype came up many times. In DNA form, the CDR3 reads TGTGCCAGCAGTTTGTTGGCCCTTCAGGGGCAGTTCTTC. Protein sequence: CASSLLALQGQFF. This chain uses TRBV12-3 or TRBV12-4 with TRBJ2-1; D possibly corresponds to TRBD1 (5 bases). V was shortened by 3 bases and J by 12 bases, with 15 bases between the two germline ends. The CDR3 runs to 13 residues.

The sample holds one count of this clonotype. The rearrangement joins TRBV3-1 to TRBJ2-1, with TRBD2 matching over 9 bases. Unmatched junction bases numbered 8, after V lost 2 bases and J lost 6 bases. This CDR3 is built from 16 residues. In germline, CDR1 is LGHDT, CDR2 YNNKEL (reference sequence). The CDR3 coding sequence is TGTGCCAGCAGCCAACCGGGACTAGCTCTCGCCAATGAGCAGTTCTTC. Translated: CASSQPGLALANEQFF.

The CDR3 sequence: CASSEEGGYSTDTQYF. The CDR3 DNA is TGTGCCAGCAGTGAAGAAGGCGGGTATAGCACAGATACGCAGTATTTT. The V call is TRBV2, the J call TRBJ2-3; D possibly corresponds to TRBD2 (5 bases). CDR1 and CDR2 (germline): SNHLY, FYNNEI. Trimming took off 1 base at V and 0 bases at J, with 11 bases between the two ends. The CDR3 covers 16 residues.

In its sample, this clonotype was seen many times. J is TRBJ1-4 and V is TRBV12-3 or TRBV12-4, with 8 bases matching TRBD1. This CDR3 spans 14 amino acids. V lost 6 bases and J lost 8; bases outside the gene matches: 8. The CDR3 is CASRSDRAQEKLFF. In DNA, the CDR3 is TGTGCCAGCAGATCGGACAGGGCGCAAGAAAAACTGTTTTTT.

The chain joins TRBV20-1 to TRBJ2-5; perhaps TRBD2 as D (5 bases). This CDR3 region has 13 residues. V shed 5 bases and J shed 2 bases, with 12 bases lying between them. Germline V lookup: CDR1 DFQATT, CDR2 SNEGSKA (reference sequence). The CDR3 DNA reads TGCAGTGCTCCGGACTTCTTTCAAGAGACCCAGTACTTC. This translates into CSAPDFFQETQYF.

This clonotype was recorded at least ten times. The chain recombines TRBV11-2 with TRBJ2-7; TRBD1 is a possible D gene (5 bases). The germline CDR1 and CDR2 sequences are SGHAT and FQNNGV. V was shortened by 2 bases and J by 0 bases, with 11 bases between the two germline ends. The CDR3 totals 15 residues. CDR3 DNA sequence: TGTGCCAGCAGCTTAAGCGACAGTCTCTCCTACGAGCAGTACTTC. As protein: CASSLSDSLSYEQYF.

The chain combines TRBV7-2 with TRBJ2-3; TRBD2 is a possible D gene (5 bases). Deletions cut 5 bases from V and 7 bases from J, with 16 bases between. The CDR3 spans 14 residues. The germline V gene encodes CDR1 SGHTA and CDR2 FQGNSA. This CDR3 is CASSPGVFDHTQYF. Written as DNA, the CDR3 is TGTGCCAGCAGCCCCGGGGTATTCGACCATACGCAGTATTTT.

The chain uses TRBV20-1 and TRBJ2-5; TRBD1 might be the D (5 bases). V gave up 4 bases and J gave up 5 bases, with 14 bases separating them. The CDR3 loop spans 13 amino acids. CDR1 is DFQATT, CDR2 SNEGSKA, per germline (reference sequence). The CDR3 sequence: CSAIATRGETQYF. As DNA, the CDR3 is TGCAGTGCTATTGCGACAAGGGGTGAGACCCAGTACTTC.

This clonotype was counted ten times or more. The chain recombines TRBV5-1 with TRBJ2-3; D is perhaps TRBD2 (6 bases). V was cut by 3 bases and J by 8 bases, with 13 bases left in between. The CDR3 sequence is 13 residues long. CDR1 is SGHRS and CDR2 is YFSETQ in the germline V gene. The CDR3 DNA reads TGCGCCAGCAGCTCCGGGGGACTCGGTACGCAGTATTTT. Amino acid sequence: CASSSGGLGTQYF.

This clonotype was counted many times. The chain couples TRBV20-1 to TRBJ2-3; D is undetermined. Trimming left V 2 bases short and J 3 bases short, with 9 bases between. The CDR3 sequence is 13 residues long. CDR1 is DFQATT and CDR2 is SNEGSKA in the germline V gene (reference sequence). CDR3 coding DNA: TGCAGTGCTAGAATGGCCGTGACAGATACGCAGTATTTT. This sequence encodes CSARMAVTDTQYF.

In its sample, this clonotype was seen many times. This chain connects TRBV7-9 to TRBJ2-1; D is uncertain. CDR3 size: 16 residues. The germline CDR1 and CDR2 sequences are SEHNR and FQNEAQ (reference sequence). Trimming stripped 1 base from V and 10 bases from J, with 20 bases between. CDR3 region: CASSLDFIGYSNEQFF. The CDR3 nucleotides are TGTGCCAGCAGCTTAGATTTTATAGGGTACAGCAACGAGCAGTTCTTC.